The subject of this entry is one TCR beta chain. Its specificity is unknown. CD45RO-CCR7+CD27+CD95- marked naive CD8+ T cells. The entry originates in a study of CXCR3-negative and CXCR3-positive naive CD8 T cells. Germline values: CDR1 SQVTM, CDR2 ANQGSEA. The CDR3 consists of 12 residues. Study results and caveats: Greater hydrophobicity was found in TRB CDR3s of CXCR3-positive naive cells than of CXCR3-negative naive cells.

Preparation of TRB cDNA libraries relied on 5' RACE carrying UMI labels. TCRdb re-called the 5' RACE reads and shows each CDR3 protein once, DNA omitted. Its listing shows fewer than 65,000 distinct CDR3 sequences. V is TRBV29-1 and J is TRBJ2-5; the TCRdb D gene call, TRBD2, has no DNA to confirm it. The specimen sequenced was naive CXCR3+ CD8+ T cells from blood. Subset indicated: CD45RO-CCR7+CD27+CD95- naive CD8+ T cells expressing CXCR3 (TNR3+). This clonotype was obtained from a human donor in good health. Some clones in this sample may be carry-over from other donors' samples. The CDR3 sequence: CSVSREAETQYF.